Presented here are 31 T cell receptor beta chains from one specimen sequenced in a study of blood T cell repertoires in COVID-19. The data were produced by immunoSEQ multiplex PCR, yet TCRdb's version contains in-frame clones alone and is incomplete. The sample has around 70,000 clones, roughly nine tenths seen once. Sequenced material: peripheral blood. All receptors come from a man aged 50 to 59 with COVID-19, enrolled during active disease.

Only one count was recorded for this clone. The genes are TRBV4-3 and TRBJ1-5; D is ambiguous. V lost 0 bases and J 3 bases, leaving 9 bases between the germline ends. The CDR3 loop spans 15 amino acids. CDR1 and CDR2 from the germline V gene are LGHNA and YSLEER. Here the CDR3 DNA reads TGCGCCAGCAGCCAAGACGTCAGTTTCAATCAGCCCCAGCATTTT. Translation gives CASSQDVSFNQPQHF.

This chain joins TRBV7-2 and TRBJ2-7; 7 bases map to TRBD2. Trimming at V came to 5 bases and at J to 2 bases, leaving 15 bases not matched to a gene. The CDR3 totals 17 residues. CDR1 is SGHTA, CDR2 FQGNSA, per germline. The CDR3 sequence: CASSTRGYPTGTYEQYF. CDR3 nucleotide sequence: TGTGCCAGCAGCACGCGGGGGTACCCGACGGGGACCTACGAGCAGTACTTC.

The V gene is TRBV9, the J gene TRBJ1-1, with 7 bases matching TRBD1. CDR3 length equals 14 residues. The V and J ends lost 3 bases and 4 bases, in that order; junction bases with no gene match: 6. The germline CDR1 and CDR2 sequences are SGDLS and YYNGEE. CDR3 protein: CASSAGQTPTEAFF. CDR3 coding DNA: TGTGCCAGCAGCGCGGGACAGACCCCCACTGAAGCTTTCTTT.

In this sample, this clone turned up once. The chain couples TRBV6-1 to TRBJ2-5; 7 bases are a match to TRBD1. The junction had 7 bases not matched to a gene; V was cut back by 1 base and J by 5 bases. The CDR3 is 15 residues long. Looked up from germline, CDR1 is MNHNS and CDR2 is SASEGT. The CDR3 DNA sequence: TGTGCCAGCAGTGAAGAGATAGGGGGCAGTGAGACCCAGTACTTC. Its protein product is CASSEEIGGSETQYF.

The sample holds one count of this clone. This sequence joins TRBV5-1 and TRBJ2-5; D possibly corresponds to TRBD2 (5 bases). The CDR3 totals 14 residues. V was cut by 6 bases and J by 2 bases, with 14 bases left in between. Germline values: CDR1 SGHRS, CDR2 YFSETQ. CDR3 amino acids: CASTDFPGQETQYF. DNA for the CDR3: TGCGCCAGCACGGACTTCCCGGGACAAGAGACCCAGTACTTC.

The CDR3 here is CASSPGLAGVSEQFF. CDR3 DNA: TGTGCCAGCAGCCCAGGACTAGCGGGAGTAAGTGAGCAGTTCTTC. The chain is built from TRBV5-4 and TRBJ2-1; 13 bases line up with TRBD2. The J segment lost 9 bases and the V segment lost 4 bases, leaving 7 bases of the junction unmatched. Germline V gene lookup returns CDR1 SGHNT and CDR2 YYREEE (reference sequence). The CDR3 spans 15 residues.

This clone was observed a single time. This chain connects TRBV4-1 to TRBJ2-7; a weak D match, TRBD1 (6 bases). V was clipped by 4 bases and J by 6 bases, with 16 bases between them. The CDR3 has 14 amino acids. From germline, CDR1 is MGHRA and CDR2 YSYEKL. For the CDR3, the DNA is TGCGCCAGCAGCCCCCTAGGGGGATTCGGCGAGCAGTACTTC. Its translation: CASSPLGGFGEQYF.

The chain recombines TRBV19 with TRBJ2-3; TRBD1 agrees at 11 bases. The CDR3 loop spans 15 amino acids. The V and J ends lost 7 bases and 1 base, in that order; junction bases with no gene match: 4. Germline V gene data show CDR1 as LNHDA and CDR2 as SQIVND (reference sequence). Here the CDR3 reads CASTGDRGGTDTQYF. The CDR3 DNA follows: TGTGCCAGTACTGGGGACAGGGGGGGCACAGATACGCAGTATTTT. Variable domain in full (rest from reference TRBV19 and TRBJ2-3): DGGITQSPKYLFRKEGQNVTLSCEQNLNHDAMYWYRQDPGQGLRLIYYSQIVNDFQKGDIAEGYSVSREKKESFPLTVTSAQKNPTAFYLCASTGDRGGTDTQYFGPGTRLTVL.

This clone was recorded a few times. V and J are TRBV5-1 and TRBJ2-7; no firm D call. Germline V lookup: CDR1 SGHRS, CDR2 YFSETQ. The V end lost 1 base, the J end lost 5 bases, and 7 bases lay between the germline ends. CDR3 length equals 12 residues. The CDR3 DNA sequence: TGCGCCAGCAGCTTGTCCGTTAACGAGCAGTACTTC. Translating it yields CASSLSVNEQYF.

CDR3 bases: TGTGCCAGCAGCTTAACAGGAGACACAGATACGCAGTATTTT. Amino acids: CASSLTGDTDTQYF. The chain combines TRBV7-3 with TRBJ2-3; D is uncertain. The CDR3 runs 14 residues. Germline lookup yields CDR1 SGHTA and CDR2 FQGTGA. The germline V and J ends were trimmed by 0 bases and 2 bases, with 6 bases remaining between them.

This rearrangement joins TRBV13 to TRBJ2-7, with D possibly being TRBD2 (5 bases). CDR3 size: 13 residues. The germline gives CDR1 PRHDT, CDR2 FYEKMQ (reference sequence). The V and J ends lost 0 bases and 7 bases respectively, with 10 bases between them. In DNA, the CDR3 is TGTGCCAGCAGCTTAGGACTAGAAAGGGAGCAGTACGTC. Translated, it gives CASSLGLEREQYV.

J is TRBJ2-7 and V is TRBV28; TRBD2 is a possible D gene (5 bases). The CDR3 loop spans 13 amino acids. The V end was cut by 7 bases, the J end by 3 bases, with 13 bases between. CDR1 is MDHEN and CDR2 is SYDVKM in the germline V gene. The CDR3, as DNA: TGTGCCAGCACCTACGAAGACTACTACGAGCAGTACTTC. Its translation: CASTYEDYYEQYF.

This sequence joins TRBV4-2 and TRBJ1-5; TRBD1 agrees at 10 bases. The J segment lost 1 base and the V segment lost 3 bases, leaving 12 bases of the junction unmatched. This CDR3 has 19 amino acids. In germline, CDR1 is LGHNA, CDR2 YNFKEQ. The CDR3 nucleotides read TGTGCCAGCAGCCAGGAAACCGGGACAGGGGCCCTCAGCAATCAGCCCCAGCATTTT. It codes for CASSQETGTGALSNQPQHF.

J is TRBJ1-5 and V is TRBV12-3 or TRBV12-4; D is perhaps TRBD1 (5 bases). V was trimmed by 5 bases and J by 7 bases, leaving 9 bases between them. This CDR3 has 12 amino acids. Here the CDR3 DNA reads TGTGCCAGCAGTCATTGGGGCCAGCCCCAGCATTTT. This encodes CASSHWGQPQHF.

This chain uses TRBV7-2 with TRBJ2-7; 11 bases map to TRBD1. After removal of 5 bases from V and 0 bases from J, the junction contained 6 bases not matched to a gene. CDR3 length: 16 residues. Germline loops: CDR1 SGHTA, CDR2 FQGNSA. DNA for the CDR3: TGTGCCAGCAGCCTTCCCGGGACAGGGGGCTCCTACGAGCAGTACGTC. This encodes CASSLPGTGGSYEQYV.

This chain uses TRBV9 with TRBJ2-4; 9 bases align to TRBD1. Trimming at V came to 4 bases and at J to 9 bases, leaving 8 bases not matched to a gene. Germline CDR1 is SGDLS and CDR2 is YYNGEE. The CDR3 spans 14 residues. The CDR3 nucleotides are TGTGCCAGCAGCACCCCGGACAGGGGCGGCATTCAGTACTTC. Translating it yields CASSTPDRGGIQYF. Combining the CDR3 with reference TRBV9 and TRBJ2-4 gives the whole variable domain DSGVTQTPKHLITATGQRVTLRCSPRSGDLSVYWYQQSLDQGLQFLIQYYNGEERAKGNILERFSAQQFPDLHSELNLSSLELGDSALYFCASSTPDRGGIQYFGAGTRLSVL.

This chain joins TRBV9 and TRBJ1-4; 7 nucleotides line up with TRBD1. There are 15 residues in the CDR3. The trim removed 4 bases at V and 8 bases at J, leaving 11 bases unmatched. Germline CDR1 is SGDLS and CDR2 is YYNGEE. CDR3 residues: CASSSGTTGLEKLFF. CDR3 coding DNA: TGTGCCAGCAGCTCCGGAACGACAGGGCTGGAAAAACTGTTTTTT.

CDR3 in amino acids: CASKGTGGNEKLFF. As DNA, the CDR3 is TGTGCCAGCAAAGGGACAGGGGGAAATGAAAAACTGTTTTTT. This chain joins TRBV2 and TRBJ1-4, with 11 positions matching TRBD1. The ends lost 7 bases at V and 5 bases at J; junction bases unmatched: 3. Germline CDR1 is SNHLY and CDR2 is FYNNEI. The CDR3 has 14 amino acids.

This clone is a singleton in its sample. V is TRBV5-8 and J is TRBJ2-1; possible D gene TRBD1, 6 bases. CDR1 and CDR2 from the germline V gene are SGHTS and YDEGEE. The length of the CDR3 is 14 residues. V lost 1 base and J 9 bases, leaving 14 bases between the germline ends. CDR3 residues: CASSLLQGWSEQFF. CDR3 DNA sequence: TGTGCCAGCAGCTTGTTGCAGGGGTGGTCTGAGCAGTTCTTC.

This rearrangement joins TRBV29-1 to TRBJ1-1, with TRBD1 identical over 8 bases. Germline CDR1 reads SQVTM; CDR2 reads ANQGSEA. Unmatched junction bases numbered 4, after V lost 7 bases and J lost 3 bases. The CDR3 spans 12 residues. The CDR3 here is CSARTGYTEAFF. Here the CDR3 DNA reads TGCAGCGCTCGGACAGGGTACACTGAAGCTTTCTTT.

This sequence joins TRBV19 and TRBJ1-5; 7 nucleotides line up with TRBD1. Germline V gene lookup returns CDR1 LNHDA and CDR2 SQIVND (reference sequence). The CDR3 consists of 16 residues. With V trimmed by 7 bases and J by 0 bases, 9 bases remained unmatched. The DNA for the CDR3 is TGTGCCAGTAAGGTCCAGGGGGGTACTAGCAATCAGCCCCAGCATTTT. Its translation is CASKVQGGTSNQPQHF.

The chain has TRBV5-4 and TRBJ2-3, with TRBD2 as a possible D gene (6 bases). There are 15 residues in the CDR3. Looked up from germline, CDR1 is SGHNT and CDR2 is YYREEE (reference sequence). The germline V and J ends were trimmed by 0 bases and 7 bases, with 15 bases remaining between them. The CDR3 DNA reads TGTGCCAGCAGCTTGGGTAGGGGCGGGATTTATACGCAGTATTTT. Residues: CASSLGRGGIYTQYF.

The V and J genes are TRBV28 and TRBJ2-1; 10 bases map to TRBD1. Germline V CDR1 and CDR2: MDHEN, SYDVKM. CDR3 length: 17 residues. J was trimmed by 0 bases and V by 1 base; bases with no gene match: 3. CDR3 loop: CASSLFRTGGSYNEQFF. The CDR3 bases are TGTGCCAGCAGTTTATTTCGGACAGGGGGCTCCTACAATGAGCAGTTCTTC.

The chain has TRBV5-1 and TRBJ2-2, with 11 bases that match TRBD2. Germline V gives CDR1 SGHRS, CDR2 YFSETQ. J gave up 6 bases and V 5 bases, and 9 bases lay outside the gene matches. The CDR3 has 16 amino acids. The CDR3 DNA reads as TGCGCCAGCAGTCCTCAACTAGCGGGAGCGGCCGGGGAGCTGTTTTTT. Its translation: CASSPQLAGAAGELFF. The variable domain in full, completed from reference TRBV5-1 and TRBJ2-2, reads KAGVTQTPRYLIKTRGQQVTLSCSPISGHRSVSWYQQTPGQGLQFLFEYFSETQRNKGNFPGRFSGRQFSNSRSEMNVSTLELGDSALYLCASSPQLAGAAGELFFGEGSRLTVL.

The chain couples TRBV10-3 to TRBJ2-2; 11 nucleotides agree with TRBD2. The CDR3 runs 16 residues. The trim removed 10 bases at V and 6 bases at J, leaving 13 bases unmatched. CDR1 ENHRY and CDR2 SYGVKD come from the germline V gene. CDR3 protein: CATIAGGPQVSGELFF. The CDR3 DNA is TGTGCCACCATAGCGGGAGGGCCCCAAGTTTCCGGGGAGCTGTTTTTT.

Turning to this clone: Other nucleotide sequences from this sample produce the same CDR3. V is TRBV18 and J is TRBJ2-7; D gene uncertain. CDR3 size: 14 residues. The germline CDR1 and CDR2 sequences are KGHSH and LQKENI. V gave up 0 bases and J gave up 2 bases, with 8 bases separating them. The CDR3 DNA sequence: TGTGCCAGCTCACCACCTACGGGTGCCTACGAGCAGTACTTC. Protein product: CASSPPTGAYEQYF.

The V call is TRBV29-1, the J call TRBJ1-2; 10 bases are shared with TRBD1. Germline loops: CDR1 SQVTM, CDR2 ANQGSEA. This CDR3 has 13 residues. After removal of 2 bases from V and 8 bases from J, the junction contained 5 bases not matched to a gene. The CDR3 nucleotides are TGCAGCGTTGAAAGCCGGGACAGGGGAGGCTACACCTTC. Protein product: CSVESRDRGGYTF.

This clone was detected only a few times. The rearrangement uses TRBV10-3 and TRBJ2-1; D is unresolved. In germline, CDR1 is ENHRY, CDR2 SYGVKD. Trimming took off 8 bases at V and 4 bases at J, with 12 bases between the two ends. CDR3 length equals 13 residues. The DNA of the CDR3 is TGTGCCATCGCGGTTGCGCGATACAATGAGCAGTTCTTC. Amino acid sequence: CAIAVARYNEQFF.

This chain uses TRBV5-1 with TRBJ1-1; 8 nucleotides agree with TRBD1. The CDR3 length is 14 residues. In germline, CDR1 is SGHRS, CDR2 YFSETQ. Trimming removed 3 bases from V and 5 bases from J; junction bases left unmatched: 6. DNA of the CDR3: TGCGCCAGCAGCTCACAGGGGGTGGGGACTGAAGCTTTCTTT. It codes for CASSSQGVGTEAFF.

CDR3 loop: CASSQQGKLGYTF. The CDR3 nucleotides are TGTGCCAGCAGCCAACAGGGGAAGTTGGGCTACACCTTC. V usage is TRBV6-5 and J usage is TRBJ1-2; 7 nucleotides align to TRBD1. This CDR3 comprises 13 residues. V shed 6 bases and J 8 bases; nucleotides not matched to a gene: 9. Germline V CDR1 and CDR2: MNHEY, SVGAGI.

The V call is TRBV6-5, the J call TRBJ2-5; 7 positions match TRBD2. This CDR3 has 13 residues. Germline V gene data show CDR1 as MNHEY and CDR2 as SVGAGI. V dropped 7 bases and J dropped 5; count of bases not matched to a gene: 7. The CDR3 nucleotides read TGTGCCAGCATGGAGCGGGGCTGGGAGACCCAGTACTTC. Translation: CASMERGWETQYF.